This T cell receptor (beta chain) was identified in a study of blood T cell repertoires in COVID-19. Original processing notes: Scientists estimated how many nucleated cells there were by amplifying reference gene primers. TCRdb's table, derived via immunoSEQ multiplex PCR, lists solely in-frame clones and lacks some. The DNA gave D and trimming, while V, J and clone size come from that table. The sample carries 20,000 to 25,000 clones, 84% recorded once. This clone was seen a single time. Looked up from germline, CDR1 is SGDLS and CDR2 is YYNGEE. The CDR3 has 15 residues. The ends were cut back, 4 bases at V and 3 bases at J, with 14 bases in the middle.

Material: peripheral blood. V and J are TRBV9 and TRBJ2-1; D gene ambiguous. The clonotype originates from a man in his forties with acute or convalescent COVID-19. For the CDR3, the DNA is TGTGCCAGCAGCTCCCCATTGAACGGCTACAATGAGCAGTTCTTC. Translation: CASSSPLNGYNEQFF.